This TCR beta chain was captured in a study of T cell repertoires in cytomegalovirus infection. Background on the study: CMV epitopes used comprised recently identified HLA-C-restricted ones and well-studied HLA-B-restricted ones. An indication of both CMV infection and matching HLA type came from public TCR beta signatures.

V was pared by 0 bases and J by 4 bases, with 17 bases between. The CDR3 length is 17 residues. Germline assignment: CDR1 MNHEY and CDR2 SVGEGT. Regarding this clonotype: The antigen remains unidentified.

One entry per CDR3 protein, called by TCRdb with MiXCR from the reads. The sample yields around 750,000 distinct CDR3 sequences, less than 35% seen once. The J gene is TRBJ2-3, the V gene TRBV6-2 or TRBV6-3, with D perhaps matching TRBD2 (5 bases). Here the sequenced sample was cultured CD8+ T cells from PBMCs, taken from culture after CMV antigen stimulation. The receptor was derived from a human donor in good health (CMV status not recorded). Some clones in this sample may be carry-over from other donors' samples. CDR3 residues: CASSYSGRGGLPDTQYF. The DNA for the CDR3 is TGTGCCAGCAGTTACTCCGGGCGTGGAGGTTTGCCAGATACGCAGTATTTT.